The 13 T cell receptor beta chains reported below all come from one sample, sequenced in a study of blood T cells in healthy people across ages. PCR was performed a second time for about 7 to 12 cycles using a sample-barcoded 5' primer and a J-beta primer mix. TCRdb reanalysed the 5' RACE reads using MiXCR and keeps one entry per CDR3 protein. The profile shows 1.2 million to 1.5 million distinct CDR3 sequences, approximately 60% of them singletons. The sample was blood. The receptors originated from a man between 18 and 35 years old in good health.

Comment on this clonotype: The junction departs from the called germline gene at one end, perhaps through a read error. CDR3 region: CASSYPLDLLDTEAFF. The DNA of the CDR3 is TGTGCCAGTAGTTACCCTCTCGACTTATTGGACACTGAAGCTTTCTTT. V and J are TRBV6-2 or TRBV6-3 and TRBJ1-1; D gene uncertain. The CDR3 length is 16 residues. The V gene's germline CDR1 is MNHEY and CDR2 SVGEGT.

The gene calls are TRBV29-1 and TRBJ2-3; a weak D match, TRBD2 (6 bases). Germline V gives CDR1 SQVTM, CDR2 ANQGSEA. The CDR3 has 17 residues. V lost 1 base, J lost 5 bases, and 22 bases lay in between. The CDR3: CSVEGTLDAEEGDTQYF. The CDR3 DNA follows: TGCAGCGTTGAAGGGACCCTAGATGCGGAGGAGGGAGATACGCAGTATTTT.

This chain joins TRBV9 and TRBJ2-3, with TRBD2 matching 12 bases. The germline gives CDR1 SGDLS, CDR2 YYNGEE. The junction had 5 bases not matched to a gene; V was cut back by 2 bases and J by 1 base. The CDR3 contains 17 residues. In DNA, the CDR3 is TGTGCCAGCAGCGTCCTAGCGGGAGGGCTTCGCACAGATACGCAGTATTTT. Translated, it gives CASSVLAGGLRTDTQYF.

CDR3 sequence: CASSGSRLETQYF. Written as DNA, the CDR3 is TGTGCCAGCAGTGGTTCCCGCCTCGAGACCCAGTACTTC. The chain couples TRBV2 to TRBJ2-7; D is ambiguous. The J call could be wrong; TRBJ2-5 is a better fit for the DNA end. From germline, CDR1 is SNHLY and CDR2 FYNNEI. The CDR3 covers 13 residues.

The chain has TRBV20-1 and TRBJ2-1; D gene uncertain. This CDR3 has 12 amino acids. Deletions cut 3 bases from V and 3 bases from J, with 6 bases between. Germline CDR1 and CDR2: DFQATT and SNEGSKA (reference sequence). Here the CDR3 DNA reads TGCAGTGCTAGGGTCGGCTACAATGAGCAGTTCTTC. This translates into CSARVGYNEQFF.

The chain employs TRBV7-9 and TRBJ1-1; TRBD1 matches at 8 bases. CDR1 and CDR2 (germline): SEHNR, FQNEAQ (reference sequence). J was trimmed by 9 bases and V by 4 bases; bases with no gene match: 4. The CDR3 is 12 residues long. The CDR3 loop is CASSYRQGKAFF. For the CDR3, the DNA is TGTGCCAGCAGCTACAGACAGGGGAAAGCTTTCTTT. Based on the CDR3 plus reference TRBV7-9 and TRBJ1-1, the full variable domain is DTGVSQNPRHKITKRGQNVTFRCDPISEHNRLYWYRQTLGQGPEFLTYFQNEAQLEKSRLLSDRFSAERPKGSFSTLEIQRTEQGDSAMYLCASSYRQGKAFFGQGTRLTVV.

The CDR3 DNA sequence: TGTGCCAGCTCTTGGCAGTCCTATGGCTACACCTTC. Protein sequence: CASSWQSYGYTF. This chain joins TRBV6-2 or TRBV6-3 and TRBJ1-2; the D is unclear. Trimming cost V 8 bases and J 4 bases, with 11 bases left between them. The CDR3 totals 12 residues. Germline CDR1 MNHEY, CDR2 SVGEGT.

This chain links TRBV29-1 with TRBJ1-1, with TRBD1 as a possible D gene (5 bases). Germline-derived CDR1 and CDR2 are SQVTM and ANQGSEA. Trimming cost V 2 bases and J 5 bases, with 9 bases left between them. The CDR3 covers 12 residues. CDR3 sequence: CSVEYGGTEAFF. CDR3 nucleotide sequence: TGCAGCGTTGAATACGGGGGAACTGAAGCTTTCTTT.

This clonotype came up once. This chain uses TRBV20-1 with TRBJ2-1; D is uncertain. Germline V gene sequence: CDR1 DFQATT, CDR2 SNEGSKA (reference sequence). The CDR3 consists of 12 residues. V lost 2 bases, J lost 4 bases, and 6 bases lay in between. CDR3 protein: CSARWSYNEQFF. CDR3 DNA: TGCAGTGCTAGATGGAGTTACAATGAGCAGTTCTTC.

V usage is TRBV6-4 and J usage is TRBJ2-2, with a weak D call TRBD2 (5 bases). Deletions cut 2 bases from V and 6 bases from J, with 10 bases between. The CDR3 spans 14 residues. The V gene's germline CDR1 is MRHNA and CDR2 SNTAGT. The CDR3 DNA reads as TGTGCCAGCAGTGACCTAGCAGGAGCCGGGGAGCTGTTTTTT. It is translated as CASSDLAGAGELFF.

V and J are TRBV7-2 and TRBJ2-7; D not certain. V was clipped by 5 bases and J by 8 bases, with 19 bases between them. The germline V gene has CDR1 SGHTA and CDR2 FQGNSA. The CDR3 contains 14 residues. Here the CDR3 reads CASSPVSPPGQQYF. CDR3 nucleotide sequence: TGTGCCAGCAGCCCGGTAAGCCCGCCTGGCCAGCAGTACTTC.

The CDR3 is CASSQDWGSAGTQYF. The CDR3 DNA reads as TGCGCCAGCAGCCAAGATTGGGGTAGCGCGGGTACGCAGTATTTT. The chain links TRBV4-1 to TRBJ2-3; a possible D gene is TRBD2 (5 bases). This CDR3 has 15 amino acids. Trimming pared 0 bases from V and 8 bases from J, leaving 15 bases between. CDR1 MGHRA and CDR2 YSYEKL come from the germline V gene.

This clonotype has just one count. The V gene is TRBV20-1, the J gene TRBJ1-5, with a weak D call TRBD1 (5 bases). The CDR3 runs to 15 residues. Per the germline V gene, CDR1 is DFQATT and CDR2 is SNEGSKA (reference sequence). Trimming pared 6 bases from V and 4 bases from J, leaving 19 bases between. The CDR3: CSAGDADGRNQPQHF. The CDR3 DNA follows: TGCAGTGCAGGGGACGCCGACGGTCGTAATCAGCCCCAGCATTTT.